The entry that follows covers one T cell receptor beta chain sequence. Germline trimming cut 4 bases from V and 0 bases from J; bases unmatched to any gene: 7. The germline V gene has CDR1 SGDLS and CDR2 YYNGEE. The CDR3 totals 15 residues. The assay used deep level. Generated by immunoSEQ multiplex PCR, the TCRdb table keeps only in-frame clones and is missing some. Of 650,000 to 700,000 clones in the sample, 90% were seen once. Donors comprised healthy HIV-negative adults lacking recent acute infections or vaccinations. This sample was included in a study of shared clonotypes between healthy human individuals.

The source is a man between 18 and 35 years old in good health. Some clones in this sample may be carry-over from other donors' samples. This rearrangement joins TRBV9 to TRBJ2-7; TRBD2 matches 7 bases. Sequences were obtained from memory CD8+ T cells from PBMCs. Subset: CD45RO+ cells pooled with CCR7-negative TemRA cells. The CDR3, as DNA: TGTGCCAGCAGCCCTAGCGGAGGGAGCTCCTACGAGCAGTACTTC. Amino acid sequence: CASSPSGGSSYEQYF. Filled out from reference TRBV9 and TRBJ2-7, the complete variable domain reads DSGVTQTPKHLITATGQRVTLRCSPRSGDLSVYWYQQSLDQGLQFLIQYYNGEERAKGNILERFSAQQFPDLHSELNLSSLELGDSALYFCASSPSGGSSYEQYFGPGTRLTVT.